This T cell receptor (beta chain) was profiled in a study of blood T cell repertoires in COVID-19. Trimming took 1 base from V and 4 from J, leaving 14 bases between them. This CDR3 contains 15 residues. Germline V gene sequence: CDR1 SGDLS, CDR2 YYNGEE. Sequencing used immunoSEQ multiplex PCR; TCRdb keeps in-frame clones, though not all of them. The sample consists of 250,000 to 350,000 clones, approximately 90% of them appearing once. Sample: peripheral blood. The sequence came from a woman aged 45-60 years with COVID-19, enrolled during active disease. The J gene is TRBJ1-1, the V gene TRBV9; tentatively, D is TRBD1 (5 bases). The CDR3 loop reads CASSVYPGWVTEAFF. In DNA, the CDR3 is TGTGCCAGCAGCGTATACCCAGGGTGGGTCACTGAAGCTTTCTTT.